This T cell receptor (beta chain) appears in the sequencing data of a study of TIL therapy for anti-PD-1-resistant metastatic lung cancer. Study as a whole: Tumor harvest preceded PD-1/PD-L1 blockade, followed by nivolumab treatment.

Study-level findings and limits: Infused TIL clonotypes partially replaced the baseline blood repertoire, then decayed over months.

Time point of the sample: pre-treatment sample, taken before nivolumab and TIL therapy. This CDR3 comprises 16 residues. CDR1 is MNHNY and CDR2 is SVGAGI in the germline V gene (reference sequence). Trimming took 5 bases from V and 3 from J; bases not matched to a gene: 8. As regards this clone: Its antigen is still unknown.

This was the immunoSEQ v3 assay. Profiling relied on immunoSEQ multiplex PCR, and the TCRdb table lists in-frame clones only, not all of them. This sample has 50,000 or so clones; roughly 85% occur once, and the top ten carry about 4.8%. This receptor was obtained from a woman aged 25 to 80 with non-small cell lung cancer. This chain uses TRBV6-6 with TRBJ2-5; TRBD2 aligns across 11 bases. The sample in question was blood, obtained at baseline. As DNA, the CDR3 is TGTGCCAGCAGTACCCAGACTAGCGGGACAAAAGAGACCCAGTACTTC. This encodes CASSTQTSGTKETQYF.